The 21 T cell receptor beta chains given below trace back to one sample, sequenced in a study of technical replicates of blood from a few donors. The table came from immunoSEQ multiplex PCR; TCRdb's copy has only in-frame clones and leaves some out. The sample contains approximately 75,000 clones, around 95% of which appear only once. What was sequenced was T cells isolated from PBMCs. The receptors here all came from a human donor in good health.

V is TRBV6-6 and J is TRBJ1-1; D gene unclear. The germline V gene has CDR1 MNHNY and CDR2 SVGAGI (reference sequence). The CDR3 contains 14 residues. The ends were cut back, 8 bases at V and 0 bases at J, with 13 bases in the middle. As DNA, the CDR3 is TGTGCCAGCTTCCCAAGGGAGGTGAACACTGAAGCTTTCTTT. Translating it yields CASFPREVNTEAFF.

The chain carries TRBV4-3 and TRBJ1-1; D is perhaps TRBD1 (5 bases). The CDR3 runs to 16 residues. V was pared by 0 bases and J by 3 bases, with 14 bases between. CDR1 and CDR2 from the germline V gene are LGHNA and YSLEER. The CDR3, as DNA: TGCGCCAGCAGCCAAGAAGGGGTGGGACTTGACACTGAAGCTTTCTTT. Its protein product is CASSQEGVGLDTEAFF.

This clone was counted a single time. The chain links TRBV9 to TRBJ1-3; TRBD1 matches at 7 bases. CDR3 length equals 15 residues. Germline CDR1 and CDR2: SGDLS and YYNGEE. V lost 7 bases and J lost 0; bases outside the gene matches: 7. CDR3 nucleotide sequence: TGTGCCAGCTCCCTGGGACAGTCCTCTGGAAACACCATATATTTT. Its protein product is CASSLGQSSGNTIYF.

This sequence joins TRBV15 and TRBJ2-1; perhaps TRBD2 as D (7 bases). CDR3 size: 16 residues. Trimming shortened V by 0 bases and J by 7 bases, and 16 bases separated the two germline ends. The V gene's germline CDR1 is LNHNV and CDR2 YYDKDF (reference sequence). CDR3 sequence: CATSRDKGEGLNEQFF. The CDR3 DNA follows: TGTGCCACCAGCAGAGATAAGGGGGAGGGCCTGAATGAGCAGTTCTTC.

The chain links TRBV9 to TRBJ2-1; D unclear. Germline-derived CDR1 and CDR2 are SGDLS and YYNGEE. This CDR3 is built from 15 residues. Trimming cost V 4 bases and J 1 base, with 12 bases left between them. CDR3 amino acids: CASSTTTLSYNEQFF. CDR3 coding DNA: TGTGCCAGCAGCACCACTACGCTATCCTACAATGAGCAGTTCTTC.

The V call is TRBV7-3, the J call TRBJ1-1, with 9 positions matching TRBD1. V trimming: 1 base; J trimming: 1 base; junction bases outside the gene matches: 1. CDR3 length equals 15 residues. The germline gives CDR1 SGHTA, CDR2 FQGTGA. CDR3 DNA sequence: TGTGCCAGCAGCTTAAGGACAGGGGAGAACACTGAAGCTTTCTTT. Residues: CASSLRTGENTEAFF.

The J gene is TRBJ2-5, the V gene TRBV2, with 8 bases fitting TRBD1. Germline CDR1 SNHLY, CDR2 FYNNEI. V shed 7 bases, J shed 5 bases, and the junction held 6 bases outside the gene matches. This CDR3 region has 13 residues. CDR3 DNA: TGTGCCAGCACGGGACAGGCGGAGGAGACCCAGTACTTC. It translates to CASTGQAEETQYF. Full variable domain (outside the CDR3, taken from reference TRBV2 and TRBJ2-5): EPEVTQTPSHQVTQMGQEVILRCVPISNHLYFYWYRQILGQKVEFLVSFYNNEISEKSEIFDDQFSVERPDGSNFTLKIRSTKLEDSAMYFCASTGQAEETQYFGPGTRLLVL.

The CDR3 DNA sequence: TGTGCCAGCAGTTCGGACAGGGCTGGGAATGGCTACACCTTC. This codes for CASSSDRAGNGYTF. The V and J genes are TRBV27 and TRBJ1-2; 8 bases are shared with TRBD1. Germline lookup yields CDR1 MNHEY and CDR2 SMNVEV (reference sequence). CDR3 length: 14 amino acids. V lost 4 bases to trimming and J lost 6 bases; unmatched junction nucleotides: 7.

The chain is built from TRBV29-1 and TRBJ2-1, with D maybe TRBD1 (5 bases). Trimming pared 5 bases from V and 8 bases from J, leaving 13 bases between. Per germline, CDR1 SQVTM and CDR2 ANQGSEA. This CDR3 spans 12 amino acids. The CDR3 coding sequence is TGCAGCGTTAATTTAGGGGCCCATGAGCAGTTCTTC. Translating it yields CSVNLGAHEQFF.

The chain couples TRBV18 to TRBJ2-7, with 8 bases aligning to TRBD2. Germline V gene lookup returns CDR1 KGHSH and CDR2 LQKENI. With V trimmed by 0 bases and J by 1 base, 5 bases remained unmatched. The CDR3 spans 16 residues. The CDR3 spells CASSPPGGGLSYEQYF. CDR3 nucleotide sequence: TGTGCCAGCTCACCACCCGGCGGGGGGCTATCCTACGAGCAGTACTTC.

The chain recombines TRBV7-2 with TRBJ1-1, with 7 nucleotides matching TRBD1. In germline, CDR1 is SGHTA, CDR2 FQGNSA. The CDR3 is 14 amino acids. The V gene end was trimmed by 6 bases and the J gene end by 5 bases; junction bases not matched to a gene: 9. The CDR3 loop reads CASSPRQGRTEAFF. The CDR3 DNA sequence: TGTGCCAGCAGTCCAAGACAGGGTAGGACTGAAGCTTTCTTT.

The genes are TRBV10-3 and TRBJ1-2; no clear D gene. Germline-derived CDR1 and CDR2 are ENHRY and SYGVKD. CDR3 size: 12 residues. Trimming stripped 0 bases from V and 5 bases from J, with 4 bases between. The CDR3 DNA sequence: TGTGCCATCAGTGAGTCGGAGTATGGCTACACCTTC. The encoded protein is CAISESEYGYTF.

The CDR3 loop is CAASGQGADTQYF. The DNA of the CDR3 is TGTGCCGCGTCTGGACAGGGGGCAGATACGCAGTATTTT. The chain couples TRBV6-5 to TRBJ2-3, with 10 positions matching TRBD1. CDR1 is MNHEY, CDR2 SVGAGI, per germline. V was clipped by 11 bases and J by 4 bases; unmatched bases: 6. The length of the CDR3 is 13 residues.

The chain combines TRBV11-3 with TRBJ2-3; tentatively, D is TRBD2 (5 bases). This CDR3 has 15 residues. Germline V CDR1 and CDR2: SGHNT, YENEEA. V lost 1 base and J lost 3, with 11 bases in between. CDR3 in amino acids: CASSLAREWTDTQYF. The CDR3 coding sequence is TGTGCCAGCAGCTTAGCTCGGGAATGGACAGATACGCAGTATTTT.

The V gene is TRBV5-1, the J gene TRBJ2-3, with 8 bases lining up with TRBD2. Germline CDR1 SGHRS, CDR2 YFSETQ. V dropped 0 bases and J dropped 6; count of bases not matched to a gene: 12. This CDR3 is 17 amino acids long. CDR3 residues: CASSLGYSSGRVDTQYF. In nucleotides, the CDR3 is TGCGCCAGCAGCTTGGGGTATTCGAGCGGGAGAGTTGATACGCAGTATTTT.

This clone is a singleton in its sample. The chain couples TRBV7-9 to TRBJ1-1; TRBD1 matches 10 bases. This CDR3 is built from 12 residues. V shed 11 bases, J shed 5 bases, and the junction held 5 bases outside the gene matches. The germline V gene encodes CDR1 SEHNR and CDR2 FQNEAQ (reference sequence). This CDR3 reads CASGTGVTEAFF. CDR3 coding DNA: TGTGCCTCCGGGACAGGGGTGACTGAAGCTTTCTTT.

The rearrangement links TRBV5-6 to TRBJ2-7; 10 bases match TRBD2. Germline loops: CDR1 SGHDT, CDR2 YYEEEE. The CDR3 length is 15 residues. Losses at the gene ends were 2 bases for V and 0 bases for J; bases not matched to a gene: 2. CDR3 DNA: TGTGCCAGCAGCTTCCCTAGCGGGAGCTCCTACGAGCAGTACTTC. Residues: CASSFPSGSSYEQYF.

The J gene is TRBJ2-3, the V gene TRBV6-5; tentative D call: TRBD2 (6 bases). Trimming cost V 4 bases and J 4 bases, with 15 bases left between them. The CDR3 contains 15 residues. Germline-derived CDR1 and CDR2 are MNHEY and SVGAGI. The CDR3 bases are TGTGCCAGCAGTTCGACGGGACTCCTGTCAGATACGCAGTATTTT. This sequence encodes CASSSTGLLSDTQYF.

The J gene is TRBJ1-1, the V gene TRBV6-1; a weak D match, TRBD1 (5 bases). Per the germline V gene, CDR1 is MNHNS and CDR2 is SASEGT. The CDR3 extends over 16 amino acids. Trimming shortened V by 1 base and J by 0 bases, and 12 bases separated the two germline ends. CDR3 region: CASSEVGIGVNTEAFF. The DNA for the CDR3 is TGTGCCAGCAGTGAAGTCGGTATAGGGGTGAACACTGAAGCTTTCTTT.

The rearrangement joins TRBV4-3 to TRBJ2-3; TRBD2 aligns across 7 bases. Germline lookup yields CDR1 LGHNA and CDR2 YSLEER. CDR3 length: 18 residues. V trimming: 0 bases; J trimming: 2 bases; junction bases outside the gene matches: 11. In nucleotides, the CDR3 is TGCGCCAGCAGCCAAGAAGGTTCCGGGGGGTCCCACACAGATACGCAGTATTTT. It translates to CASSQEGSGGSHTDTQYF.

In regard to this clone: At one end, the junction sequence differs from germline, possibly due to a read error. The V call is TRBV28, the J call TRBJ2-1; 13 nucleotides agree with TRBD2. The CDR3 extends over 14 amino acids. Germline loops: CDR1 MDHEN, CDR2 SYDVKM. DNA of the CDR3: TGTGCCAGCACCTTCCCTTTAACTAGCGGGAGGGCCCTCTTC. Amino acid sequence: CASTFPLTSGRALF.